The 9 T cell receptor beta chains below all came from one sample that was sequenced in a study of blood T cell repertoires in COVID-19. Assay used: immunoSEQ multiplex PCR; TCRdb lists only in-frame clones, some missing. The sample consists of 150,000 to 200,000 clones, approximately 85% of them appearing once. The sequencing sample was made of PBMCs or T cells enriched from blood (not recorded which). The source of these receptors is a woman between 18 and 29 years old who had recovered from COVID-19.

The rearrangement links TRBV5-1 to TRBJ2-5; TRBD2 matches 12 bases. Germline-derived CDR1 and CDR2 are SGHRS and YFSETQ. The V segment lost 0 bases and the J segment 5 bases; nucleotides outside the gene matches: 8. The CDR3 has 17 amino acids. The CDR3 spells CASSLVASGRAGETQYF. CDR3 bases: TGCGCCAGCAGCTTGGTAGCTAGCGGGAGGGCCGGGGAGACCCAGTACTTC.

This clone is labeled medium-sized. The CDR3 here is CASSLADSGQETQYF. CDR3 coding DNA: TGTGCCAGCAGCTTAGCTGATAGCGGACAAGAGACCCAGTACTTC. The genes are TRBV7-2 and TRBJ2-5, with D perhaps TRBD2 (6 bases). The germline V gene has CDR1 SGHTA and CDR2 FQGNSA. V lost 0 bases to trimming and J lost 2 bases, with 10 bases between them. The CDR3 is 15 residues long.

The rearrangement links TRBV9 to TRBJ2-7; a possible D gene is TRBD2 (6 bases). The ends were cut back, 0 bases at V and 3 bases at J, with 13 bases in the middle. This CDR3 comprises 15 residues. From germline, CDR1 is SGDLS and CDR2 YYNGEE. CDR3 nucleotide sequence: TGTGCCAGCAGCGTAGAGGCGGGAACACACTACGAGCAGTACTTC. It yields the protein CASSVEAGTHYEQYF.

This chain joins TRBV27 and TRBJ1-2; maybe TRBD1 (5 bases). CDR3 length equals 16 residues. Germline V lookup: CDR1 MNHEY, CDR2 SMNVEV (reference sequence). The V end was cut by 3 bases, the J end by 10 bases, with 24 bases between. CDR3 DNA sequence: TGTGCCAGCAGTTTTCTCGGAACTGTCGCCGACAGTGACTACACCTTC. Encoded protein: CASSFLGTVADSDYTF.

This chain uses TRBV25-1 with TRBJ1-5; 9 nucleotides match TRBD1. The CDR3 covers 14 residues. Losses at the gene ends were 10 bases for V and 4 bases for J; bases not matched to a gene: 8. Per the germline V gene, CDR1 is MGHDK and CDR2 is SYGVNS. The DNA for the CDR3 is TGTGCCACTCAACAGGGGGCGGGAAATCAGCCCCAGCATTTT. Its translation: CATQQGAGNQPQHF.

The genes are TRBV7-2 and TRBJ1-1, with 7 bases that match TRBD1. V shed 1 base and J 0 bases; nucleotides not matched to a gene: 8. The CDR3 covers 17 residues. CDR1 and CDR2 (germline): SGHTA, FQGNSA. The CDR3 coding sequence is TGTGCCAGCAGCTTAGGTCGTAGGGGGCCAATGAACACTGAAGCTTTCTTT. Its protein is CASSLGRRGPMNTEAFF. The whole variable domain, filled in from reference TRBV7-2 and TRBJ1-1, reads GAGVSQSPSNKVTEKGKDVELRCDPISGHTALYWYRQSLGQGLEFLIYFQGNSAPDKSGLPSDRFSAERTGGSVSTLTIQRTQQEDSAVYLCASSLGRRGPMNTEAFFGQGTRLTVV.

V and J are TRBV7-8 and TRBJ1-2; tentative D call: TRBD1 (5 bases). V lost 1 base and J lost 0, with 9 bases in between. The CDR3 is 15 residues long. Looked up from germline, CDR1 is SGHVS and CDR2 is FQNEAQ. CDR3 residues: CASSLVPTANYGYTF. The DNA for the CDR3 is TGTGCCAGCAGCTTAGTCCCGACAGCTAACTATGGCTACACCTTC.

CDR3 in DNA: TGTGCCAGCAGCGTGAATTGGGGGGGAACTAATGAAAAACTGTTTTTT. As protein: CASSVNWGGTNEKLFF. The rearrangement uses TRBV9 and TRBJ1-4; D might be TRBD1 (5 bases). There are 16 residues in the CDR3. The germline V gene encodes CDR1 SGDLS and CDR2 YYNGEE. V was cut by 2 bases and J by 1 base, with 12 bases left in between.

The chain couples TRBV16 to TRBJ2-3, with 11 bases that match TRBD2. V gave up 0 bases and J gave up 6 bases; unmatched junction bases: 8. This CDR3 contains 17 residues. From germline, CDR1 is KGHSY and CDR2 FQNENV. CDR3 loop: CASSQSQLAGVPDTQYF. The DNA for the CDR3 is TGTGCCAGCAGCCAATCCCAACTAGCGGGAGTTCCGGATACGCAGTATTTT.